This TCR beta chain appears in the sequencing data of a study of blood T cells in healthy people across ages. The ends were cut back, 9 bases at V and 5 bases at J, with 10 bases in the middle. CDR3 length: 12 residues. Germline-derived CDR1 and CDR2 are SGHTA and FQGTGA. This clonotype was seen just once. For the second PCR, which ran for roughly 7 to 11 cycles, a sample-barcoded 5' primer and a J-beta primer mix were used. TCRdb fed the 5' RACE reads into MiXCR, producing one record per CDR3 protein. This sample yields about 760,000 distinct CDR3 sequences, of which 56% are seen a single time; around 24% belongs to the top ten.

What was sequenced was blood. V gene TRBV7-3 combines with J gene TRBJ1-4; D gene unclear. This clonotype was sampled from a man aged 40-55 years in good health. The CDR3 DNA reads TGTGCCAGAATTCAGAGGAATGAAAAACTGTTTTTT. It specifies CARIQRNEKLFF.